Below are 18 T cell receptor beta chains sequenced from a single sample in a study of T cells in Graves' hyperthyroidism and ophthalmopathy. Regions amplified from RNA transcripts were the TCR beta CDR3 regions. The study used the HTBI primer set for a first-round RT-PCR of the TCR CDR3. MiXCR was run by TCRdb on the multiplex PCR reads, yielding one entry per CDR3 protein. Of hundreds of thousands of distinct CDR3 sequences listed, 14% are singletons. The sequenced material came from blood. These receptor sequences come from a woman younger than 35 with Graves' hyperthyroidism.

This clonotype has at least ten counts. The J gene is TRBJ2-7, the V gene TRBV3-1; D possibly corresponds to TRBD1 (6 bases). CDR1 is LGHDT, CDR2 YNNKEL, per germline (reference sequence). The CDR3 consists of 15 residues. Trimming left V 0 bases short and J 5 bases short, with 14 bases between. Here the CDR3 DNA reads TGTGCCAGCAGCCAAGAAAGACAGGTTCGCCACGAGCAGTACTTC. This codes for CASSQERQVRHEQYF.

This clonotype appeared many times. V gene TRBV20-1 combines with J gene TRBJ2-1; a weak D match, TRBD2 (5 bases). Trimming stripped 3 bases from V and 3 bases from J, with 15 bases between. Germline CDR1 and CDR2: DFQATT and SNEGSKA (reference sequence). This CDR3 contains 15 residues. CDR3 nucleotide sequence: TGCAGTGCTAGGGACTCCCTTCAGCTCTACAATGAGCAGTTCTTC. Its protein product is CSARDSLQLYNEQFF.

This clonotype was picked up a small number of times. The J gene is TRBJ2-1, the V gene TRBV6-1; D is undetermined. CDR3 length equals 15 residues. CDR1 and CDR2 from the germline V gene are MNHNS and SASEGT. Deletions cut 6 bases from V and 0 bases from J, with 12 bases between. The DNA for the CDR3 is TGTGCCAGCAGAAATGGCGGCAGCTCCTACAATGAGCAGTTCTTC. This translates into CASRNGGSSYNEQFF.

This clonotype appeared a few times. This rearrangement joins TRBV7-8 to TRBJ2-7, with TRBD2 identical over 9 bases. Germline CDR1 and CDR2: SGHVS and FQNEAQ. CDR3 length: 16 amino acids. V lost 4 bases and J lost 2; bases outside the gene matches: 9. CDR3 amino acids: CASSSPPGLATYEQYF. DNA of the CDR3: TGTGCCAGCAGCTCTCCCCCAGGACTAGCGACCTACGAGCAGTACTTC.

This clonotype was counted ten times or more. The chain combines TRBV11-2 with TRBJ2-5; the D is unclear. CDR1 and CDR2 (germline): SGHAT, FQNNGV. The CDR3 consists of 13 residues. V was pared by 1 base and J by 0 bases, with 3 bases between. CDR3 loop: CASSLGYQETQYF. The CDR3 coding sequence is TGTGCCAGCAGCTTAGGGTACCAAGAGACCCAGTACTTC.

Many counts were recorded for this clonotype. The gene calls are TRBV7-2 and TRBJ2-3; 9 bases fit TRBD2. This CDR3 is 14 amino acids long. The trim removed 4 bases at V and 3 bases at J, leaving 2 bases unmatched. The V gene's germline CDR1 is SGHTA and CDR2 FQGNSA. This CDR3 is CASSSLAGTDTQYF. CDR3 coding DNA: TGTGCCAGCAGCTCACTAGCGGGTACAGATACGCAGTATTTT.

This clonotype has a count of ten or more. The CDR3 region has the DNA TGTGCCAGCATCCAGACCGGGGCGAGTTATCAGCCCCAGCATTTT. It translates to CASIQTGASYQPQHF. J is TRBJ1-5 and V is TRBV7-8, with D possibly being TRBD1 (5 bases). The V end lost 7 bases, the J end lost 5 bases, and 18 bases lay between the germline ends. Germline CDR1 and CDR2: SGHVS and FQNEAQ. The CDR3 has 15 residues.

This clonotype has ten or more counts. The rearrangement joins TRBV11-2 to TRBJ2-5; D not resolved. Trimming left V 5 bases short and J 3 bases short, with 13 bases between. The length of the CDR3 is 14 residues. Per germline, CDR1 SGHAT and CDR2 FQNNGV. CDR3 loop: CASSPDGRKETQYF. The CDR3 DNA follows: TGTGCCAGCAGCCCTGACGGTCGAAAAGAGACCCAGTACTTC. Looking up the rest from reference TRBV11-2 and TRBJ2-5 gives the full variable domain: EAGVAQSPRYKIIEKRQSVAFWCNPISGHATLYWYQQILGQGPKLLIQFQNNGVVDDSQLPKDRFSAERLKGVDSTLKIQPAKLEDSAVYLCASSPDGRKETQYFGPGTRLLVL.

On this clonotype: One base away lies a much larger clone, so this may be a sequencing read error. V is TRBV11-2 and J is TRBJ1-2; no definite D call. Germline CDR1 reads SGHAT; CDR2 reads FQNNGV. This CDR3 is built from 14 residues. CDR3 amino acids: CASSPRVLNYGHTF. The CDR3 DNA reads TGTGCCAGCAGCCCAAGGGTCCTGAACTATGGCCACACCTTC. Full variable domain (missing parts from reference TRBV11-2 and TRBJ1-2): EAGVAQSPRYKIIEKRQSVAFWCNPISGHATLYWYQQILGQGPKLLIQFQNNGVVDDSQLPKDRFSAERLKGVDSTLKIQPAKLEDSAVYLCASSPRVLNYGHTFGSGTRLTVV.

V and J are TRBV20-1 and TRBJ2-7; 9 bases match TRBD2. The CDR3 consists of 17 residues. Trimming took 2 bases from V and 4 from J; bases not matched to a gene: 15. Germline V CDR1 and CDR2: DFQATT, SNEGSKA (reference sequence). The CDR3 loop reads CSARMGERREGLYEQYF. CDR3 nucleotide sequence: TGCAGTGCTAGAATGGGTGAGCGGCGGGAGGGACTTTACGAGCAGTACTTC.

This clonotype has ten or more counts. V usage is TRBV28 and J usage is TRBJ1-2; D is undetermined. V dropped 6 bases and J dropped 4 bases, with 9 bases sitting between them. CDR3 size: 12 residues. Germline V gene data show CDR1 as MDHEN and CDR2 as SYDVKM. Here the CDR3 reads CASSPKGYGYTF. Written as DNA, the CDR3 is TGTGCCAGCAGCCCCAAGGGCTATGGCTACACCTTC.

The chain employs TRBV28 and TRBJ1-1; 8 nucleotides match TRBD1. Germline-derived CDR1 and CDR2 are MDHEN and SYDVKM. The trim removed 7 bases at V and 4 bases at J, leaving 8 bases unmatched. The CDR3 runs 14 residues. CDR3 region: CASTLLTGATEAFF. As DNA, the CDR3 is TGTGCCAGCACCCTCCTGACAGGGGCCACTGAAGCTTTCTTT.

V is TRBV14 and J is TRBJ2-5; D is undetermined. The germline CDR1 and CDR2 sequences are SGHDN and FVKESK. This CDR3 has 15 amino acids. The V end lost 6 bases, the J end lost 5 bases, and 19 bases lay between the germline ends. CDR3 sequence reads: CASSRFEEPRETQYF. The CDR3 DNA follows: TGTGCCAGCAGTCGGTTCGAGGAGCCTCGGGAGACCCAGTACTTC. Drawing the rest from reference TRBV14 and TRBJ2-5, the complete variable domain is EAGVTQFPSHSVIEKGQTVTLRCDPISGHDNLYWYRRVMGKEIKFLLHFVKESKQDESGMPNNRFLAERTGGTYSTLKVQPAELEDSGVYFCASSRFEEPRETQYFGPGTRLLVL.

This clonotype was seen ten or more times. The chain carries TRBV30 and TRBJ1-4; 7 positions agree with TRBD1. Unmatched junction bases numbered 9, after V lost 4 bases and J lost 4 bases. The CDR3 spans 15 residues. Germline V CDR1 and CDR2: GTSNPN, SVGIG (reference sequence). DNA for the CDR3: TGTGCCTGGACCATAGGGGACAGCTATAATGAAAAACTGTTTTTT. This encodes CAWTIGDSYNEKLFF.

This clonotype has ten or more counts. The V and J genes are TRBV6-1 and TRBJ2-6, with 10 bases matching TRBD1. This CDR3 has 18 amino acids. CDR1 is MNHNS, CDR2 SASEGT, per germline. V was pared by 6 bases and J by 2 bases, with 10 bases of the junction left unmatched. The CDR3 reads CASRLRGTGVTGANVLTF. The CDR3 coding sequence is TGTGCCAGCAGGTTGCGTGGGACAGGGGTCACTGGGGCCAACGTCCTGACTTTC.

Ten or more counts support this clonotype. The chain is built from TRBV28 and TRBJ2-7, with D perhaps matching TRBD1 (6 bases). Trimming stripped 6 bases from V and 2 bases from J, with 14 bases between. This CDR3 has 14 amino acids. Germline-derived CDR1 and CDR2 are MDHEN and SYDVKM. This CDR3 is CASRENRVPYEQYF. CDR3 in DNA: TGTGCCAGCAGAGAGAACAGGGTTCCCTACGAGCAGTACTTC. The variable domain in full, completed from reference TRBV28 and TRBJ2-7, reads DVKVTQSSRYLVKRTGEKVFLECVQDMDHENMFWYRQDPGLGLRLIYFSYDVKMKEKGDIPEGYSVSREKKERFSLILESASTNQTSMYLCASRENRVPYEQYFGPGTRLTVT.

The J gene is TRBJ1-2, the V gene TRBV6-5, with D hard to call. The V gene's germline CDR1 is MNHEY and CDR2 SVGAGI. The CDR3 is made up of 15 amino acids. V gave up 0 bases and J gave up 7 bases, with 15 bases separating them. The CDR3 DNA reads TGTGCCAGCAGTTACTCTTCAGTTTCCACGGGTGGCTACACCTTC. Amino acid sequence: CASSYSSVSTGGYTF.

This clonotype showed up many times. This sequence joins TRBV7-8 and TRBJ2-1; 10 bases line up with TRBD2. The length of the CDR3 is 19 residues. V lost 2 bases and J lost 0; bases outside the gene matches: 10. Germline V CDR1 and CDR2: SGHVS, FQNEAQ. CDR3 bases: TGTGCCAGCAGCTTATCTTCCCTAGCGGGAGCTGGCTCCTACAATGAGCAGTTCTTC. This gives the protein CASSLSSLAGAGSYNEQFF.